The TCR beta chain under discussion was sequenced for a study of CD8 T cells in ankylosing spondylitis. General study points: Relatively scarce in peripheral blood, disease-linked clones were CD8+. Disease-linked clones were reportedly significantly enriched in matched ankylosing spondylitis synovial fluid.

In this sample, this clonotype turned up a few times. Its specificity is unknown. Trimming took 1 base from V and 3 from J; bases not matched to a gene: 2. The CDR3 has 15 amino acids. Germline loops: CDR1 SGHTA, CDR2 FQGTGA. TCR beta libraries were made by quantitative 5'-RACE with molecular barcodes. TCRdb ran MiXCR on the 5' RACE reads and lists one entry per CDR3 protein. The sample carries 130,000 to 150,000 distinct CDR3 sequences, 6.5% to 8.5% recorded once. Input material: synovial fluid, either unsorted or a sorted T cell fraction (not recorded which). The TCR sequence derives from a male donor with ankylosing spondylitis. The chain carries TRBV7-3 and TRBJ2-1; 8 nucleotides line up with TRBD2. CDR3 coding DNA: TGTGCCAGCAGCTTAATAGCGGGGCACTACAATGAGCAGTTCTTC. The encoded protein is CASSLIAGHYNEQFF.